This T cell receptor (beta chain) originates from a study of T-cell reconstitution after alpha-beta-depleted transplantation in children. This clonotype occurred a few times. Unique molecular identifiers were incorporated when the TCRbeta library was constructed. TCRdb used MiXCR to reprocess the PCR reads, holding one entry per CDR3 protein. The table shows roughly 300,000 distinct CDR3 sequences, with over 9% occurring only once. This CDR3 has 14 amino acids. Germline loops: CDR1 SGHRS, CDR2 YFSETQ. Trimming took off 5 bases at V and 0 bases at J, with 9 bases between the two ends. This receptor was identified in a human donor who donated a stem cell graft to a child with acute lymphoblastic leukemia. Sample: PBMCs from the stem cell graft donor, taken from the stem cell graft. This chain connects TRBV5-1 to TRBJ2-1; D gene uncertain. CDR3 residues: CASSLWSSYNEQFF. The CDR3 DNA follows: TGCGCCAGCAGTTTGTGGAGCTCCTACAATGAGCAGTTCTTC.